Following are 31 T cell receptor beta chains from one sample sequenced in a study of Graves' ophthalmopathy and Graves' hyperthyroidism. The authors amplified TCR beta CDR3 regions from RNA transcripts. HTBI primers were used in a first-round RT-PCR, which preceded a second-round multiplex PCR. TCRdb reprocessed the multiplex PCR reads via MiXCR and lists one record per CDR3 protein. The sample shows around 400,000 distinct CDR3 sequences, about 17% of them seen only once. Input material: peripheral blood. The receptors stem from a woman under 30 with Graves' ophthalmopathy.

This clonotype appeared many times. The V and J genes are TRBV7-2 and TRBJ2-7, with D unresolved. The CDR3 spans 14 residues. Between the trimmed V and J ends, which lost 5 bases and 1 base, there was a span of 12 bases. Germline V gives CDR1 SGHTA, CDR2 FQGNSA. DNA of the CDR3: TGTGCCAGCAGCACCTCTGGCCGGTCCTACGAGCAGTACTTC. It codes for CASSTSGRSYEQYF. The full variable domain, with the rest looked up from reference TRBV7-2 and TRBJ2-7, is GAGVSQSPSNKVTEKGKDVELRCDPISGHTALYWYRQSLGQGLEFLIYFQGNSAPDKSGLPSDRFSAERTGGSVSTLTIQRTQQEDSAVYLCASSTSGRSYEQYFGPGTRLTVT.

This rearrangement joins TRBV12-3 or TRBV12-4 to TRBJ2-2; 8 positions match TRBD1. The V segment lost 6 bases and the J segment 5 bases; nucleotides outside the gene matches: 8. This CDR3 comprises 15 residues. Here the CDR3 reads CASRTGQGRTGELFF. CDR3 nucleotides: TGTGCCAGCAGAACAGGACAGGGAAGGACCGGGGAGCTGTTTTTT.

This clonotype appeared many times. This chain uses TRBV9 with TRBJ1-2; D may be TRBD1 (5 bases). V was trimmed by 3 bases and J by 7 bases, leaving 13 bases between them. This CDR3 has 13 amino acids. Germline V gene lookup returns CDR1 SGDLS and CDR2 YYNGEE. The CDR3 DNA reads TGTGCCAGCAGCGAACGTACAGGAACTGGCTACACCTTC. Protein: CASSERTGTGYTF.

At least ten counts were recorded for this clonotype. The chain couples TRBV19 to TRBJ1-5, with a tentative D call TRBD1 (6 bases). V was shortened by 5 bases and J by 7 bases, with 12 bases between the two germline ends. The CDR3 has 13 residues. Germline V gives CDR1 LNHDA, CDR2 SQIVND (reference sequence). CDR3 protein: CASSGYRDQPQHF. In DNA form, the CDR3 reads TGTGCCAGTAGTGGCTACAGGGACCAGCCCCAGCATTTT.

V usage is TRBV24-1 and J usage is TRBJ1-3; D unresolved. The CDR3 is 15 residues long. V was clipped by 3 bases and J by 0 bases, with 8 bases between them. Germline V lookup: CDR1 KGHDR, CDR2 SFDVKD. The CDR3 DNA follows: TGTGCCACCAGTGATAGCAGGAGCTCTGGAAACACCATATATTTT. It encodes CATSDSRSSGNTIYF.

This clonotype came up many times. The chain employs TRBV6-2 or TRBV6-3 and TRBJ1-5; 10 bases are a match to TRBD1. J lost 4 bases, V lost 4 bases, and 4 bases had no gene match. Looked up from germline, CDR1 is MNHEY and CDR2 is SVGEGT. This CDR3 is 15 amino acids long. The CDR3 sequence: CASSSRTGGNQPQHF. As DNA, the CDR3 is TGTGCCAGCAGTTCCAGGACAGGGGGTAATCAGCCCCAGCATTTT.

With regard to this clonotype: This may come from a read error, since a much larger clone is one base off. The CDR3 sequence: CSASLASYGNTIYF. The DNA for the CDR3 is TGCAGTGCTAGTTTAGCAAGTTACGGAAACACCATATATTTT. This chain uses TRBV20-1 with TRBJ1-3; D uncertain. Per the germline V gene, CDR1 is DFQATT and CDR2 is SNEGSKA (reference sequence). The CDR3 consists of 14 residues. Trimming took 3 bases from V and 4 from J, leaving 13 bases between them.

The chain recombines TRBV12-3 or TRBV12-4 with TRBJ2-7; 8 bases fit TRBD1. The CDR3 loop spans 14 amino acids. V was pared by 5 bases and J by 6 bases, with 9 bases of the junction left unmatched. CDR3 in DNA: TGTGCCAGCAGTGACGGACAGGGAGCGAGCGAGCAGTACTTC. Amino acid sequence: CASSDGQGASEQYF.

This clonotype was counted at least ten times. The CDR3 spells CSVAPTRANGYTF. In nucleotides, the CDR3 is TGCAGCGTTGCCCCGACGCGGGCAAATGGCTACACCTTC. The rearrangement uses TRBV29-1 and TRBJ1-2; D remains ambiguous. CDR3 length: 13 amino acids. Per germline, CDR1 SQVTM and CDR2 ANQGSEA. With 4 bases removed from V and 6 bases from J, the gap between germline ends came to 15 bases.

This clonotype was counted ten times or more. CDR3 DNA: TGTGCCAGCAGTTTTCCTCAGGGGGCCTCCTACGAGCAGTACTTC. It encodes CASSFPQGASYEQYF. The chain uses TRBV12-3 or TRBV12-4 and TRBJ2-7; TRBD1 matches at 8 bases. The CDR3 sequence is 15 residues long. J was trimmed by 0 bases and V by 3 bases; bases with no gene match: 4.

This clonotype was recorded many times. This chain joins TRBV30 and TRBJ1-2, with a tentative D call TRBD1 (5 bases). The V gene's germline CDR1 is GTSNPN and CDR2 SVGIG (reference sequence). This CDR3 has 17 residues. V was pared by 1 base and J by 3 bases, with 21 bases between. In DNA form, the CDR3 reads TGTGCCTGGAGTGCGACTTTCCTAGGACAACAACACTATGGCTACACCTTC. Its translation is CAWSATFLGQQHYGYTF. The full variable domain, with the rest looked up from reference TRBV30 and TRBJ1-2, is SQTIHQWPATLVQPVGSPLSLECTVEGTSNPNLYWYRQAAGRGLQLLFYSVGIGQISSEVPQNLSASRPQDRQFILSSKKLLLSDSGFYLCAWSATFLGQQHYGYTFGSGTRLTVV.

This clonotype showed up many times. The rearrangement uses TRBV3-1 and TRBJ1-1, with 7 positions matching TRBD1. Germline assignment: CDR1 LGHDT and CDR2 YNNKEL (reference sequence). This CDR3 has 13 amino acids. The V and J ends lost 4 bases and 7 bases, in that order; junction bases with no gene match: 6. This chain's CDR3 is CASSPPGQVEAFF. CDR3 nucleotide sequence: TGTGCCAGCAGCCCCCCCGGACAGGTTGAAGCTTTCTTT.

This clonotype was observed at least ten times. V and J are TRBV5-1 and TRBJ1-5; D call uncertain. The germline V gene has CDR1 SGHRS and CDR2 YFSETQ. The CDR3 is 16 amino acids. V lost 2 bases and J 0 bases, leaving 12 bases between the germline ends. The CDR3 protein is CASSFEVPYSNQPQHF. CDR3 coding DNA: TGCGCCAGCAGCTTTGAGGTACCGTATAGCAATCAGCCCCAGCATTTT.

This clonotype was observed many times. The chain links TRBV10-2 to TRBJ2-7, with TRBD1 matching over 9 bases. Germline lookup yields CDR1 WSHSY and CDR2 SAAADI. V lost 10 bases and J lost 4; bases outside the gene matches: 11. The CDR3 consists of 14 residues. CDR3 sequence: CATKPPDRGYEQYF. CDR3 sequence (DNA): TGCGCCACGAAACCTCCGGACAGGGGTTACGAGCAGTACTTC.

This clonotype was detected ten times or more. This rearrangement joins TRBV6-6 to TRBJ2-7, with D unresolved. This CDR3 is built from 13 residues. Germline V gives CDR1 MNHNY, CDR2 SVGAGI (reference sequence). V lost 8 bases and J lost 5, with 16 bases in between. CDR3 nucleotide sequence: TGTGCCAGCGCCACAGCCCAAGTTAACGAGCAGTACTTC. It is translated as CASATAQVNEQYF.

The chain employs TRBV12-3 or TRBV12-4 and TRBJ1-5; 11 positions match TRBD1. After removal of 7 bases from V and 4 bases from J, the junction contained 6 bases not matched to a gene. The CDR3 loop spans 15 amino acids. The CDR3 loop reads CASTPGTGGNQPQHF. CDR3 nucleotides: TGTGCCAGCACCCCCGGGACAGGGGGGAATCAGCCCCAGCATTTT.

The sample holds many counts of this clonotype. The chain recombines TRBV12-3 or TRBV12-4 with TRBJ2-7, with 7 bases identical to TRBD2. V shed 5 bases and J 5 bases; nucleotides not matched to a gene: 12. The CDR3 contains 15 residues. The CDR3 loop reads CASSPAPGLDHEQYF. In DNA form, the CDR3 reads TGTGCCAGCAGTCCCGCCCCTGGACTAGACCACGAGCAGTACTTC.

This clonotype was detected once. The genes are TRBV12-3 or TRBV12-4 and TRBJ2-5, with 8 bases fitting TRBD1. J gave up 5 bases and V 4 bases, and 6 bases lay outside the gene matches. CDR3 length equals 14 residues. The CDR3 reads CASSYRTGQETQYF. In DNA form, the CDR3 reads TGTGCCAGCAGTTATCGGACAGGGCAGGAGACCCAGTACTTC.

V and J are TRBV29-1 and TRBJ2-3; tentative D call: TRBD2 (6 bases). Germline V gene lookup returns CDR1 SQVTM and CDR2 ANQGSEA. This CDR3 is built from 13 residues. The V and J ends lost 4 bases and 1 base respectively, with 9 bases between them. The CDR3 sequence: CSVGPGGTDTQYF. The CDR3 coding sequence is TGCAGCGTTGGTCCGGGGGGCACAGATACGCAGTATTTT.

This clonotype was recorded at least ten times. The V and J genes are TRBV12-3 or TRBV12-4 and TRBJ1-1; D remains unclear. Trimming removed 1 base from V and 8 bases from J, with 11 bases in between. The CDR3 covers 13 residues. Here the CDR3 reads CASSLDSSWEAFF. The CDR3 nucleotides are TGTGCCAGCAGTTTAGACAGCTCCTGGGAAGCTTTCTTT.

This clonotype was seen ten or more times. This chain uses TRBV20-1 with TRBJ2-7; D remains ambiguous. V was pared by 5 bases and J by 3 bases, with 8 bases between. CDR3 size: 11 residues. Germline assignment: CDR1 DFQATT and CDR2 SNEGSKA (reference sequence). CDR3 loop: CSAQVFYEQYF. The CDR3, as DNA: TGCAGTGCTCAGGTTTTCTACGAGCAGTACTTC.

This clonotype was recorded at least ten times. This chain links TRBV28 with TRBJ1-5; possibly TRBD1 for D (5 bases). V lost 4 bases and J lost 7, with 14 bases in between. The CDR3 extends over 14 amino acids. Germline V gene sequence: CDR1 MDHEN, CDR2 SYDVKM. The CDR3 sequence is CASSWGTGAQPQHF. The DNA of the CDR3 is TGTGCCAGCAGTTGGGGGACCGGGGCCCAGCCCCAGCATTTT.

The chain has TRBV7-2 and TRBJ1-5, with D uncertain. The CDR3 has 13 amino acids. CDR1 and CDR2 from the germline V gene are SGHTA and FQGNSA. The germline V and J ends were trimmed by 1 base and 7 bases, with 8 bases remaining between them. The CDR3 here is CASSLDPRQPQHF. The CDR3 nucleotides read TGTGCCAGCAGCTTAGACCCACGGCAGCCCCAGCATTTT.

Many counts were recorded for this clonotype. J is TRBJ1-6 and V is TRBV28; no clear D. The CDR3 has 14 residues. Trimming pared 10 bases from V and 7 bases from J, leaving 17 bases between. Germline lookup yields CDR1 MDHEN and CDR2 SYDVKM. CDR3 coding DNA: TGTGCCACCTTCCCCGCCGCTGGGAATTCACCCCTCCACTTT. It codes for CATFPAAGNSPLHF.

This clonotype was recorded at least ten times. The V gene is TRBV28, the J gene TRBJ1-5; a weak D match, TRBD1 (5 bases). Germline CDR1 and CDR2: MDHEN and SYDVKM. CDR3 length: 16 amino acids. V was pared by 5 bases and J by 4 bases, with 18 bases between. In nucleotides, the CDR3 is TGTGCCAGCAGTCTCCCAGGAAAGGGGCTTAATCAGCCCCAGCATTTT. Translating gives CASSLPGKGLNQPQHF.

This clonotype appeared many times. The chain employs TRBV6-5 and TRBJ2-2; unclear D gene. The V end was cut by 0 bases, the J end by 3 bases, with 26 bases between. Germline loops: CDR1 MNHEY, CDR2 SVGAGI. This CDR3 has 21 amino acids. The CDR3 loop reads CASSYSIVVSGPMLDTGELFF. The CDR3 nucleotides read TGTGCCAGCAGTTACTCGATCGTCGTCTCCGGACCCATGCTCGACACCGGGGAGCTGTTTTTT.

The sample holds many counts of this clonotype. The V call is TRBV6-1, the J call TRBJ1-5; no firm D call. Looked up from germline, CDR1 is MNHNS and CDR2 is SASEGT. Trimming stripped 2 bases from V and 2 bases from J, with 25 bases between. The CDR3 is made up of 20 amino acids. The CDR3 sequence is CASSEKKGERNRVGNQPQHF. The CDR3 DNA reads as TGTGCCAGCAGTGAAAAGAAAGGCGAGAGAAACCGAGTAGGCAATCAGCCCCAGCATTTT.

This clonotype was counted between two and nine times. This chain links TRBV28 with TRBJ1-6; D is undetermined. V shed 10 bases and J shed 6 bases, with 16 bases lying between them. The CDR3 length is 14 residues. Germline V gives CDR1 MDHEN, CDR2 SYDVKM. Here the CDR3 DNA reads TGTGCCACCACCAAATCAGGCGTTAATTCACCCCTCCACTTT. Translated, it gives CATTKSGVNSPLHF.

This clonotype was detected many times. The chain combines TRBV5-1 with TRBJ1-1; TRBD1 aligns across 7 bases. The CDR3 spans 13 residues. With 3 bases clipped from V and 13 bases from J, the junction kept 12 bases outside the gene matches. CDR1 and CDR2 (germline): SGHRS, YFSETQ. CDR3 DNA sequence: TGCGCCAGCAGCTCCAAGACAGGGAGTGGCTGTTTCTTT. It is translated as CASSSKTGSGCFF.

The J gene is TRBJ2-7, the V gene TRBV7-6; no clear D. This CDR3 has 15 residues. V lost 9 bases and J 2 bases, leaving 20 bases between the germline ends. Per germline, CDR1 SGHVS and CDR2 FNYEAQ. Here the CDR3 DNA reads TGTGCCAGTAGTCGTGGGCGCCAGGCCACCTACGAGCAGTACTTC. Translating gives CASSRGRQATYEQYF.

The chain joins TRBV12-3 or TRBV12-4 to TRBJ1-1; TRBD1 is a possible D gene (5 bases). The CDR3 contains 14 residues. Trimming took 6 bases from V and 3 from J, leaving 14 bases between them. The CDR3 loop reads CASRSGQMDTEAFF. The CDR3 DNA is TGTGCCAGCAGGTCAGGGCAGATGGACACTGAAGCTTTCTTT.